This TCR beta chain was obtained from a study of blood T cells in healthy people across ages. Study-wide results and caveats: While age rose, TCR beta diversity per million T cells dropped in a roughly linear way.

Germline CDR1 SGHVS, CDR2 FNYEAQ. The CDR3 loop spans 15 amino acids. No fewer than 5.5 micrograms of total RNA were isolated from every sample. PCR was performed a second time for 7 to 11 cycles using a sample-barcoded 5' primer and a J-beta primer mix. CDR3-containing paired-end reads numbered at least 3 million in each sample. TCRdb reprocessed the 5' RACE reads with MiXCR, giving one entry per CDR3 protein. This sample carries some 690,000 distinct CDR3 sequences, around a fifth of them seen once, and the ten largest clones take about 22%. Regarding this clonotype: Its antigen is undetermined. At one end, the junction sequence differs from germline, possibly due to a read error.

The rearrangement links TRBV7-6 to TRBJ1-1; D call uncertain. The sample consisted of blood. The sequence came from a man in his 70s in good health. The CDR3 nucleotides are TGTGTCAGCAGCTTAAGCACGTCCACGGGGACTGAAGCTTTCTTT. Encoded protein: CVSSLSTSTGTEAFF.